This T cell receptor beta chain was sequenced during a study of regulatory T cells in long-lasting Graves disease. Study summary: Over 5 years on antithyroid drugs plus positive TSH receptor antibodies marked Graves' disease as persistent.

The CDR3 has 14 residues. V was clipped by 6 bases and J by 2 bases; unmatched bases: 5. Looked up from germline, CDR1 is SNHLY and CDR2 is FYNNEI. Time point: persistent/refractory GD, antithyroid drugs over 5 years with positive TRAb. The authors made the TCR library using RNA they extracted from PBMCs. EDTA tubes received about 9.6 milliliters of drawn peripheral blood. Libraries of TCR beta came from iRepertoire HTBI primers plus Arm-PCR of CDR3 regions. From the multiplex PCR reads, TCRdb called clonotypes with MiXCR, one entry per CDR3 protein. The table includes more than 300,000 distinct CDR3 sequences, 20% detected once. This clonotype was counted at least ten times.

Specimen: peripheral blood mononuclear cells (PBMCs), collected when the disease was refractory, from a patient treated with antithyroid drugs. The clonotype originates from a female donor with Graves disease. J is TRBJ1-1 and V is TRBV2; TRBD1 matches 8 bases. CDR3 loop: CASRRTGKNTEAFF. The CDR3 DNA sequence: TGTGCCAGCAGACGGACAGGGAAAAACACTGAAGCTTTCTTT.